This T cell receptor (beta chain) was recorded in a study of blood T cell repertoires in COVID-19. For the study at large: Material from acute and convalescent COVID-19 was sourced from the United States, Italy and Spain.

Using immunoSEQ multiplex PCR, the repertoire was profiled, and TCRdb retains in-frame clones only, with some absent. The sample carries around 25,000 clones, around 79% recorded once. Germline values: CDR1 SNHLY, CDR2 FYNNEI. The CDR3 runs to 13 residues. With 5 bases clipped from V and 5 bases from J, the junction kept 5 bases outside the gene matches. The chain links TRBV2 to TRBJ2-7, with TRBD2 matching 8 bases. Sequencing used peripheral blood. The source of this sequence is a man older than 75 with active or convalescent COVID-19. The CDR3 DNA reads as TGTGCCAGCAGTCCGGGACTAGTAGACGAGCAGTACTTC. It specifies CASSPGLVDEQYF.